In its sample, the clone carrying this T cell receptor (beta chain) was seen many times. The source of the sample is a study of T cells in Graves' hyperthyroidism and ophthalmopathy. From RNA transcripts, TCR beta CDR3 regions were amplified. The TCR CDR3 first-round RT-PCR relied on the HTBI primer set. TCRdb processed the multiplex PCR reads anew with MiXCR; each CDR3 protein has one entry. The table has roughly 570,000 distinct CDR3 sequences, around 16% seen once. The V end was cut by 0 bases, the J end by 0 bases, with 8 bases between. Germline V gene sequence: CDR1 LGHDT, CDR2 YNNKEL (reference sequence). The CDR3 runs to 15 residues. Diagnostic assessment was based on clinical symptoms, serum thyroxine and TRAb, thyroid ultrasound and orbital computed tomography.

This clonotype was sampled from a woman under 40 with Graves' hyperthyroidism. Sequenced input: blood. The rearrangement uses TRBV3-1 and TRBJ1-1; a possible D gene is TRBD1 (5 bases). DNA of the CDR3: TGTGCCAGCAGCCAAGAGGGGCTCATGAACACTGAAGCTTTCTTT. Translating it yields CASSQEGLMNTEAFF.